These 10 T cell receptor beta chains originate from one sample sequenced in a study of blood T cell repertoires in COVID-19. Some clones are missing from TCRdb's copy, which holds only in-frame ones; the method was immunoSEQ multiplex PCR. The sample carries 300,000 to 350,000 clones, around 87% recorded once. Sequencing used PBMCs or T cells enriched from blood (not recorded which). Receptors were obtained from a woman aged 18-35 years with acute COVID-19.

The rearrangement uses TRBV19 and TRBJ1-1, with a tentative D call TRBD1 (5 bases). CDR3 length equals 15 residues. Germline CDR1 reads LNHDA; CDR2 reads SQIVND (reference sequence). V lost 8 bases, J lost 2 bases, and 18 bases lay in between. CDR3 bases: TGTGCCAGTCAATTTACCCGAACAGGAAACACTGAAGCTTTCTTT. This sequence encodes CASQFTRTGNTEAFF.

The chain has TRBV19 and TRBJ2-1; 9 bases are a match to TRBD1. The V and J ends lost 5 bases and 0 bases, in that order; junction bases with no gene match: 8. Germline CDR1 is LNHDA and CDR2 is SQIVND (reference sequence). The CDR3 is 17 residues long. The CDR3 is CASSSRQGGDSYNEQFF. The CDR3 region has the DNA TGTGCCAGTAGTTCCAGACAGGGGGGTGACTCCTACAATGAGCAGTTCTTC.

The gene calls are TRBV20-1 and TRBJ1-5; TRBD1 matches 7 bases. J gave up 0 bases and V 5 bases, and 19 bases lay outside the gene matches. The CDR3 length is 19 residues. The germline V gene encodes CDR1 DFQATT and CDR2 SNEGSKA (reference sequence). The CDR3 is CSARGWRDSYVTSNQPQHF. The CDR3 region has the DNA TGCAGTGCTCGTGGCTGGAGGGACAGTTACGTGACTAGCAATCAGCCCCAGCATTTT.

This chain connects TRBV11-2 to TRBJ1-6, with 8 nucleotides matching TRBD1. The trim removed 4 bases at V and 7 bases at J, leaving 6 bases unmatched. This CDR3 has 15 residues. Germline CDR1 and CDR2: SGHAT and FQNNGV. CDR3 residues: CASSSRDRRNSPLHF. Here the CDR3 DNA reads TGTGCCAGCAGCTCTAGGGACAGGAGGAATTCACCCCTCCACTTT.

Only one count was recorded for this clone. V and J are TRBV7-2 and TRBJ1-4; TRBD1 is a possible D gene (5 bases). V was pared by 6 bases and J by 6 bases, with 17 bases between. The CDR3 covers 15 residues. The V gene's germline CDR1 is SGHTA and CDR2 FQGNSA. In DNA form, the CDR3 reads TGTGCCAGCAGTCGGAGGGGCAGTAATGATGAAAAACTGTTTTTT. Translated: CASSRRGSNDEKLFF.

The table lists this clone with a count of one. The chain employs TRBV28 and TRBJ1-5; a possible D gene is TRBD1 (5 bases). Trimming removed 1 base from V and 0 bases from J, with 10 bases in between. The CDR3 contains 16 residues. Germline CDR1 and CDR2: MDHEN and SYDVKM. The DNA for the CDR3 is TGTGCCAGCAGTTTATACAGGCTCTATAGCAATCAGCCCCAGCATTTT. Protein: CASSLYRLYSNQPQHF.

This chain joins TRBV7-6 and TRBJ2-7; a possible D gene is TRBD2 (6 bases). The CDR3 has 13 amino acids. The germline V gene has CDR1 SGHVS and CDR2 FNYEAQ. The V end was cut by 3 bases, the J end by 11 bases, with 17 bases between. CDR3 in DNA: TGTGCCAGCAGCTTGCTTAGCGGAGATACCAAGTACTTC. As protein: CASSLLSGDTKYF.

This chain uses TRBV7-3 with TRBJ2-5; possibly TRBD2 for D (5 bases). CDR3 length: 13 residues. Germline V CDR1 and CDR2: SGHTA, FQGTGA. V lost 5 bases and J 5 bases, leaving 12 bases between the germline ends. CDR3 nucleotides: TGTGCCAGCAGCCAAACGGGGTCGGAGACCCAGTACTTC. It is translated as CASSQTGSETQYF.

The V and J genes are TRBV19 and TRBJ2-1; perhaps TRBD2 as D (6 bases). The germline V gene has CDR1 LNHDA and CDR2 SQIVND (reference sequence). The CDR3 spans 14 residues. V lost 9 bases to trimming and J lost 7 bases, with 19 bases between them. The CDR3 is CASAGGLPMNEQFF. CDR3 nucleotides: TGTGCCAGCGCCGGGGGACTCCCCATGAATGAGCAGTTCTTC.

V and J are TRBV7-9 and TRBJ1-4; D not resolved. The CDR3 runs to 15 residues. CDR1 and CDR2 (germline): SEHNR, FQNEAQ (reference sequence). V dropped 4 bases and J dropped 0 bases, with 9 bases sitting between them. The CDR3 reads CASSSVSATNEKLFF. DNA for the CDR3: TGTGCCAGCAGCTCCGTCTCGGCAACTAATGAAAAACTGTTTTTT.